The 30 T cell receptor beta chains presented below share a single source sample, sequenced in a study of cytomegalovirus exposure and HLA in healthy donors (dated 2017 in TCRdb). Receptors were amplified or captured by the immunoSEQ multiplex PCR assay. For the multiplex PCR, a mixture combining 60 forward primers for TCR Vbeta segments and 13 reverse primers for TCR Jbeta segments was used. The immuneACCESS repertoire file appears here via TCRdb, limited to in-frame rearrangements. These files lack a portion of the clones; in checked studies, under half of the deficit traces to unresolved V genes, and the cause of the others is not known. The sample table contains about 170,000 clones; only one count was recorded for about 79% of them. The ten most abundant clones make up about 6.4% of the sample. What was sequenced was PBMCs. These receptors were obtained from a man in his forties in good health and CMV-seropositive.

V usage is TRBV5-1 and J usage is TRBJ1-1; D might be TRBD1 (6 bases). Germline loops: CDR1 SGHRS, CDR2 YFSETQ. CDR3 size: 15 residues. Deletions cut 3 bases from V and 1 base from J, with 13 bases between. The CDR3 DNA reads TGCGCCAGCAGCTATACAGGGCACTCGAACACTGAAGCTTTCTTT. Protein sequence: CASSYTGHSNTEAFF.

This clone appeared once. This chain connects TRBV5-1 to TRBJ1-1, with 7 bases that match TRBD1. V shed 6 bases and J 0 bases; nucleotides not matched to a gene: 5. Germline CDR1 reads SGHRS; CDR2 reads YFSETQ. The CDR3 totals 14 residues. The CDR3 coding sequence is TGCGCCAGCAACCAACAGGGGATGAACACTGAAGCTTTCTTT. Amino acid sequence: CASNQQGMNTEAFF.

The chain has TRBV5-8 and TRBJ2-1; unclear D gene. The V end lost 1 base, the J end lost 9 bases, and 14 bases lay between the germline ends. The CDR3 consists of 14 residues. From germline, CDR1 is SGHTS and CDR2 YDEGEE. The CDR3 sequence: CASSLSPYSSEQFF. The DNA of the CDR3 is TGTGCCAGCAGCTTGTCACCCTATTCGAGTGAGCAGTTCTTC. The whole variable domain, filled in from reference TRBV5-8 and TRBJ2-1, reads EAGVTQSPTHLIKTRGQQATLRCSPISGHTSVYWYQQALGLGLQFLLWYDEGEERNRGNFPPRFSGRQFPNYSSELNVNALELEDSALYLCASSLSPYSSEQFFGPGTRLTVL.

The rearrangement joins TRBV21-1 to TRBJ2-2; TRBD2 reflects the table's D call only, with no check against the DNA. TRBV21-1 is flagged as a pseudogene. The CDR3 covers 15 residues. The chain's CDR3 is CASSKARESTGELFF. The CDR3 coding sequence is TGTGCCAGCAGCAAAGCGCGGGAGAGCACCGGGGAGCTGTTTTTT.

The chain's CDR3 is CASRGERTDTQYF. CDR3 DNA sequence: TGCGCCAGCAGGGGAGAGCGCACAGATACGCAGTATTTT. V and J are TRBV5-1 and TRBJ2-3; D perhaps matches TRBD2 (5 bases). The CDR3 totals 13 residues. Germline CDR1 SGHRS, CDR2 YFSETQ. The V gene lost 5 bases and the J gene lost 1 base, with 8 bases spanning the gap.

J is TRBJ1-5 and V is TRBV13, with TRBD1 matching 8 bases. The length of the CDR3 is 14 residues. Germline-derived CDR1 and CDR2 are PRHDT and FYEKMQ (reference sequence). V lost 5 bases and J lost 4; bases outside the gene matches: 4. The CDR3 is CASSAGQENQPQHF. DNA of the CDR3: TGTGCCAGCAGCGCGGGACAGGAAAATCAGCCCCAGCATTTT.

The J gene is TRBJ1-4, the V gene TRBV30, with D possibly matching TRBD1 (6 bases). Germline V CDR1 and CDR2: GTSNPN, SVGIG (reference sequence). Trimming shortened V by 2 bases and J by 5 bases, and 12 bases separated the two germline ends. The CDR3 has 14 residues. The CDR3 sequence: CAWSFAGANEKLFF. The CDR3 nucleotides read TGTGCCTGGAGTTTCGCAGGGGCAAATGAAAAACTGTTTTTT.

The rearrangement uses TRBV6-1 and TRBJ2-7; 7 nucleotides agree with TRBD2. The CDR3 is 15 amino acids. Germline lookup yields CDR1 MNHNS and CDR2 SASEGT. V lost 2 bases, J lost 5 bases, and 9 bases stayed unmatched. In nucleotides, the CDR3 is TGTGCCAGCAGTGAATTGGTTGGCGGGAGTAACGAGCAGTACTTC. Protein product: CASSELVGGSNEQYF.

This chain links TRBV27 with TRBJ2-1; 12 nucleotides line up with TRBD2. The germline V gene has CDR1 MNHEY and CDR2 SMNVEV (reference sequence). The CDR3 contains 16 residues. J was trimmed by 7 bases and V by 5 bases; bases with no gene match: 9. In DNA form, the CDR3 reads TGTGCCAGCAGTCAGACTAGCGGGAGAATTGGTAATGAGCAGTTCTTC. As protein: CASSQTSGRIGNEQFF.

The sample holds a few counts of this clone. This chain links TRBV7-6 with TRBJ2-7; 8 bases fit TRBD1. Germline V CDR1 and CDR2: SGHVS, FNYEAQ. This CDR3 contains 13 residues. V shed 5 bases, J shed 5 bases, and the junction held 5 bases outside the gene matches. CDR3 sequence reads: CASSVTGDNEQYF. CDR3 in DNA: TGTGCCAGCAGCGTGACAGGGGACAACGAGCAGTACTTC.

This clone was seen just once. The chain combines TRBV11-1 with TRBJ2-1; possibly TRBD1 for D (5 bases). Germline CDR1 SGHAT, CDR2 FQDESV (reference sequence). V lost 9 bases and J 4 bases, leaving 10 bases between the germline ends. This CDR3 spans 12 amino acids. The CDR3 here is CASQGGYNEQFF. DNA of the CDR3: TGTGCCAGTCAGGGCGGATACAATGAGCAGTTCTTC.

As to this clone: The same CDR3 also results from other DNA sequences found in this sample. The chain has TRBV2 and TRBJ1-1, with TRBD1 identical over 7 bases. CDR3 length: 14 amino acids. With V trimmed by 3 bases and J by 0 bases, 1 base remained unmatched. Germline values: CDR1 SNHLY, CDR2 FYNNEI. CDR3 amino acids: CASSEDRLNTEAFF. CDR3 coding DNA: TGTGCCAGCAGTGAGGACAGGTTGAACACTGAAGCTTTCTTT.

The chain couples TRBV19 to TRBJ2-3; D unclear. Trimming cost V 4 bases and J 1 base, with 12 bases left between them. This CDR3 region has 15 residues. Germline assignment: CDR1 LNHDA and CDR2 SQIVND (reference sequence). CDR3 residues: CASSSRRSRTDTQYF. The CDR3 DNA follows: TGTGCCAGTAGTAGTCGGCGGTCCCGCACAGATACGCAGTATTTT.

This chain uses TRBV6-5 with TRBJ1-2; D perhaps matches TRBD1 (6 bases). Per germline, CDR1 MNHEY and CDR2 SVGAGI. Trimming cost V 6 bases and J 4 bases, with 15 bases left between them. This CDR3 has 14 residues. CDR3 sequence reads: CASRPLQTGYGYTF. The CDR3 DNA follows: TGTGCCAGCAGGCCACTCCAGACAGGCTATGGCTACACCTTC.

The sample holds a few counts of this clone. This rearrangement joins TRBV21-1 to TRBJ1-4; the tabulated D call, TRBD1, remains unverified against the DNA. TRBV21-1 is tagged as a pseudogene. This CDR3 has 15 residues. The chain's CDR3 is CASTQSGRASEKLFF. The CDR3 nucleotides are TGTGCCAGCACACAGTCAGGGCGAGCTAGTGAAAAACTGTTTTTT.

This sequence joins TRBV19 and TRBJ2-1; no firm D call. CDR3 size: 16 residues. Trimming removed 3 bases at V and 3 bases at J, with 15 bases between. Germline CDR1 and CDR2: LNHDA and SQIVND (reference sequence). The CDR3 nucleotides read TGTGCCAGTAGTATGCTGGCTCCGGAGAACTACAATGAGCAGTTCTTC. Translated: CASSMLAPENYNEQFF.

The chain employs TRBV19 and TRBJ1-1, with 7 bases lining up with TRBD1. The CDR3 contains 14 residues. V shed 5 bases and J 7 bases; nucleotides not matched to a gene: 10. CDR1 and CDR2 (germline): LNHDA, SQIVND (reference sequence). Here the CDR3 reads CASSPGDSPFEAFF. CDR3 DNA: TGTGCCAGTAGTCCCGGGGACAGCCCCTTTGAAGCTTTCTTT. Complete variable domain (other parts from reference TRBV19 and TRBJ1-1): DGGITQSPKYLFRKEGQNVTLSCEQNLNHDAMYWYRQDPGQGLRLIYYSQIVNDFQKGDIAEGYSVSREKKESFPLTVTSAQKNPTAFYLCASSPGDSPFEAFFGQGTRLTVV.

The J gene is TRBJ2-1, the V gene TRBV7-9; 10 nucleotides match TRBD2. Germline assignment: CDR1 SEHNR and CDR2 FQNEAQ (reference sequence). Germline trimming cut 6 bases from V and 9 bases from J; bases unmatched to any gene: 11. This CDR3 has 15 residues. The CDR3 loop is CASSSGLAGVSEQFF. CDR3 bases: TGTGCCAGCAGTTCGGGGCTAGCGGGAGTTAGTGAGCAGTTCTTC.

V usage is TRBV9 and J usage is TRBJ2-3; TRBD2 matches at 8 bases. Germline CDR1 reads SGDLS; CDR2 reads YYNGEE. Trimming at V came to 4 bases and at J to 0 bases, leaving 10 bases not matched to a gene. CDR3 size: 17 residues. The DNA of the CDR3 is TGTGCCAGCAGCAAGGATAGCGGGGCCCCTAGCACAGATACGCAGTATTTT. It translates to CASSKDSGAPSTDTQYF.

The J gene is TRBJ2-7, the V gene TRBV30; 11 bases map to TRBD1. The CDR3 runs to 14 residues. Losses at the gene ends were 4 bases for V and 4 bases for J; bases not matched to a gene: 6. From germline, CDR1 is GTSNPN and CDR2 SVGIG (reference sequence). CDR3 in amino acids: CAWTPDRGHYEQYF. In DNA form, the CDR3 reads TGTGCCTGGACCCCGGACAGGGGGCATTACGAGCAGTACTTC. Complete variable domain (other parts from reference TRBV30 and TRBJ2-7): SQTIHQWPATLVQPVGSPLSLECTVEGTSNPNLYWYRQAAGRGLQLLFYSVGIGQISSEVPQNLSASRPQDRQFILSSKKLLLSDSGFYLCAWTPDRGHYEQYFGPGTRLTVT.

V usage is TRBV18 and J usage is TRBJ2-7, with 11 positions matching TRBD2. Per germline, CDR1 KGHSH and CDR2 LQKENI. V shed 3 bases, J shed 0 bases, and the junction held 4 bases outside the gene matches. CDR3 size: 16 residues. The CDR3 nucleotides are TGTGCCAGCTCACCCAATAGCGGGAGGGCCTCCTACGAGCAGTACTTC. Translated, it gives CASSPNSGRASYEQYF.

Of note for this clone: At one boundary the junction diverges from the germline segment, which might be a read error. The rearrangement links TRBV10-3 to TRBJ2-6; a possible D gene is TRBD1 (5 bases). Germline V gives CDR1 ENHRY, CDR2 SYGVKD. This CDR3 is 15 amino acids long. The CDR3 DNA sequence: TGTGCCATCAACCGCCAGGGATCTGGGGCCAACGGCCTGACTTTC. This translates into CAINRQGSGANGLTF.

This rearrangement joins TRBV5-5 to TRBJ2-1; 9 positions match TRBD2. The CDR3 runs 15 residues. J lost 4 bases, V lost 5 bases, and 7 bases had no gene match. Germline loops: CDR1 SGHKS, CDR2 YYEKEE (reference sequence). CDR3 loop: CASRTGTSSYNEQFF. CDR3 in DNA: TGTGCCAGCAGGACCGGGACTAGCAGTTACAATGAGCAGTTCTTC.

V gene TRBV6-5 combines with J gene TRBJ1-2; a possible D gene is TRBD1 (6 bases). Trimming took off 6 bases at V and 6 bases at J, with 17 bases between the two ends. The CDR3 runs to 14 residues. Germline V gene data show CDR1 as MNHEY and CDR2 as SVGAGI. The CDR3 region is CASSRLQGLHGYTF. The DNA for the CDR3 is TGTGCCAGCAGCCGCTTACAGGGCTTACATGGCTACACCTTC.

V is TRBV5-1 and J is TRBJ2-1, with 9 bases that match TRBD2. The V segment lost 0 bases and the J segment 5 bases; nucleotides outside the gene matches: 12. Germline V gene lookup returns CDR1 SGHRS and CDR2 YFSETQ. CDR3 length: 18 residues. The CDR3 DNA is TGCGCCAGCAGCTTGGGTTGGGGTATCAGGACTAGCGACAATGAGCAGTTCTTC. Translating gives CASSLGWGIRTSDNEQFF.

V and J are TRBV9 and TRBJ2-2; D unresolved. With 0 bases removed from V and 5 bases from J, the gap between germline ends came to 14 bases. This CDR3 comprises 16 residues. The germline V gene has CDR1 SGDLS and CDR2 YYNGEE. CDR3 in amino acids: CASSVAPVPRTGELFF. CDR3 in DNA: TGTGCCAGCAGCGTAGCCCCGGTCCCGAGGACCGGGGAGCTGTTTTTT. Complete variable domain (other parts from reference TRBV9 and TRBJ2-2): DSGVTQTPKHLITATGQRVTLRCSPRSGDLSVYWYQQSLDQGLQFLIQYYNGEERAKGNILERFSAQQFPDLHSELNLSSLELGDSALYFCASSVAPVPRTGELFFGEGSRLTVL.

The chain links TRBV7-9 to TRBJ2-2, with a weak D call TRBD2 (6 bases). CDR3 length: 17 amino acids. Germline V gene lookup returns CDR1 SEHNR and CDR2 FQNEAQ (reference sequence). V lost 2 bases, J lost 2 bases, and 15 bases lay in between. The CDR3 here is CASSLSRSSGNTGELFF. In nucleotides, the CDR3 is TGTGCCAGCAGCTTAAGTCGAAGTAGCGGTAACACCGGGGAGCTGTTTTTT.

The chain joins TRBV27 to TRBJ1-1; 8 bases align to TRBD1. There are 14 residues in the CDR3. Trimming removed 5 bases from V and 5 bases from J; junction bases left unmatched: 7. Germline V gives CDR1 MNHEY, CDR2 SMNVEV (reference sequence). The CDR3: CASSPRGLGTEAFF. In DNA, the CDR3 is TGTGCCAGCAGTCCCAGGGGGCTAGGGACTGAAGCTTTCTTT.

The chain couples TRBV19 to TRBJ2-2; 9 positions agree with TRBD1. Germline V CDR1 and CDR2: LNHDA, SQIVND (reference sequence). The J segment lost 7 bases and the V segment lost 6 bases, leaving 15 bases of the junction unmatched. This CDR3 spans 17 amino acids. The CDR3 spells CASRRPGTGNGGGELFF. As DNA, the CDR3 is TGTGCCAGTAGACGTCCCGGGACAGGGAATGGGGGCGGGGAGCTGTTTTTT.

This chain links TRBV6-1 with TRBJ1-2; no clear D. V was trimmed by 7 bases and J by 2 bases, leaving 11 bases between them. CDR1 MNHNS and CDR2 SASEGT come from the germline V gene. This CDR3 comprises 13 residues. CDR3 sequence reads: CASTRMTNYGYTF. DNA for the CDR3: TGTGCCAGCACTAGAATGACCAACTATGGCTACACCTTC.